One and the same sample provided the 5 T cell receptor beta chains below, sequenced in a study of shared clonotypes between healthy human individuals. TCRdb's copy holds only in-frame clones and misses some; the assay was immunoSEQ multiplex PCR. The table has millions of clones, roughly 94% seen once. The specimen was naive CD4+ T cells sorted from blood. Documented subset: CD45RA+ positively selected. The origin of the receptors is a man between 18 and 35 years old in good health.

The chain uses TRBV10-1 and TRBJ2-3, with D maybe TRBD2 (6 bases). V gave up 2 bases and J gave up 1 base, with 13 bases separating them. Per germline, CDR1 WNHNN and CDR2 SYGVQD (reference sequence). This CDR3 is 16 amino acids long. The DNA for the CDR3 is TGCGCCAGCAGTGAGCGTCTGCCTAGCGGCACAGATACGCAGTATTTT. Amino acid sequence: CASSERLPSGTDTQYF.

A word on this clone: Other nucleotide sequences from this sample produce the same CDR3. V gene TRBV7-6 combines with J gene TRBJ2-1; TRBD2 aligns across 15 bases. The germline CDR1 and CDR2 sequences are SGHVS and FNYEAQ. The V segment lost 5 bases and the J segment 7 bases; nucleotides outside the gene matches: 3. The CDR3 totals 15 residues. The CDR3 nucleotides read TGTGCCAGCAGCCTGGGACTAGCGGGAGGTAATGAGCAGTTCTTC. This translates into CASSLGLAGGNEQFF.

The chain recombines TRBV7-8 with TRBJ1-6; D may be TRBD1 (5 bases). V lost 5 bases to trimming and J lost 6 bases, with 17 bases between them. The CDR3 is made up of 16 amino acids. Germline loops: CDR1 SGHVS, CDR2 FQNEAQ. CDR3 nucleotide sequence: TGTGCCAGCAGCGCCGGGGCGGGGTCAGGTAATTCACCCCTCCACTTT. Its translation: CASSAGAGSGNSPLHF.

This chain links TRBV19 with TRBJ1-2; D not certain. Trimming stripped 5 bases from V and 1 base from J, with 17 bases between. The germline CDR1 and CDR2 sequences are LNHDA and SQIVND (reference sequence). The CDR3 has 16 amino acids. CDR3 region: CASSYLPGPINYGYTF. The CDR3 DNA follows: TGTGCCAGTAGTTACCTCCCGGGCCCGATTAACTATGGCTACACCTTC.

Regarding this clone: Other DNA sequences in this sample translate to the same CDR3. The chain combines TRBV30 with TRBJ2-7, with D unclear. Trimming took 2 bases from V and 3 from J, leaving 5 bases between them. Germline V gives CDR1 GTSNPN, CDR2 SVGIG (reference sequence). The CDR3 sequence is 11 residues long. The CDR3 region is CAWSPDYEQYF. The CDR3 bases are TGTGCCTGGAGTCCCGACTACGAGCAGTACTTC.